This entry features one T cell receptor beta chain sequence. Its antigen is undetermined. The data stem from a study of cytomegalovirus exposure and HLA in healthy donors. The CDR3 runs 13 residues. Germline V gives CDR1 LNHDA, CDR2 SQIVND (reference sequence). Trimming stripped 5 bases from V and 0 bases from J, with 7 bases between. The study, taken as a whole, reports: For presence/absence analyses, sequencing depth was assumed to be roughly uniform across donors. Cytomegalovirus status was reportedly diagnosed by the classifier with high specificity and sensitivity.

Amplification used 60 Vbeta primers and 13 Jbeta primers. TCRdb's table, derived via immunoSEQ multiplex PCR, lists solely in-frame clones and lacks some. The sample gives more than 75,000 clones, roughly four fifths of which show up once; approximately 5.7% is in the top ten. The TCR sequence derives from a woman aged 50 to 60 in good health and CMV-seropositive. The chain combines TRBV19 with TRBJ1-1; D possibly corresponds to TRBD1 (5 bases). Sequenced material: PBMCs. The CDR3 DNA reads TGTGCCAGTAGTGTGACAGTGAACACTGAAGCTTTCTTT. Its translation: CASSVTVNTEAFF.